This TCR beta chain is drawn from a study of CD8 T cells in Susac syndrome. A quantity of about 0.5 to 1 ug RNA underwent reverse transcription using random hexamers. TCRdb re-derived calls from the immunoSEQ multiplex PCR reads in MiXCR, one entry per CDR3 protein. This table holds 150,000 to 200,000 distinct CDR3 sequences, approximately 92% found once. Germline CDR1 is DFQATT and CDR2 is SNEGSKA (reference sequence). The length of the CDR3 is 14 residues. Turning to this clonotype: One junction end does not reproduce the germline sequence, and a read error may be involved.

The material sequenced was CD4+ T cells from PBMCs. The receptor comes from a human donor in good health. The chain combines TRBV20-1 with TRBJ1-3; TRBD1 is a possible D gene (5 bases). CDR3 region: CSAPRDGAGNTIFF. The DNA for the CDR3 is TGCAGTGCCCCTAGGGATGGGGCTGGAAACACCATATTTTTT.